This TCR beta chain came from a study of monozygotic twins with inflammatory bowel disease. Regarding the study as a whole: Compared with healthy co-twins, IBD patients showed reduced TCRbeta repertoire diversity by inverse Simpson. Whether twins were concordant or discordant made no difference to repertoire similarity, possibly from limited power.

A 6-nucleotide sample barcode was carried by the UMIs, which template switching added. Each CDR3 protein gets one entry in TCRdb, which reprocessed the 5' RACE reads and gives no DNA. Reported are some 440,000 distinct CDR3 sequences; the ten largest clones contain 2% to 3%. CDR1 is SGDLS, CDR2 YYNGEE, per germline. This CDR3 contains 19 residues. Concerning this clonotype: What it binds is not known.

This chain uses TRBV9 with TRBJ2-3; with no DNA, the TCRdb D assignment of TRBD1 cannot be verified. The sample was blood. The sequence derives from a human donor with ulcerative colitis or Crohn's disease, or a healthy co-twin of an affected twin (not recorded which). This CDR3 is CASSVTSGGQIPSTDTQYF.